This T cell receptor beta chain was found in a study of OX40 agonist ivuxolimab in advanced cancers. Profiled with immunoSEQ multiplex PCR; TCRdb holds only in-frame clones, not every one. The sample contains roughly 110,000 clones, about 91% of which appear only once. The TCR sequence derives from an adult with an advanced solid tumor such as melanoma, head and neck, liver or kidney cancer. Sequenced material: CD4+ or CD8+ T cells sorted from blood, taken in a trial of the OX40 agonist ivuxolimab.

The CDR3 region is CASSPTVPRAAVGYTF. The CDR3 nucleotides are TGTGCCAGCAGCCCCACCGTGCCCAGGGCAGCCGTTGGCTACACCTTC. The V gene is TRBV28, the J gene TRBJ1-2, with D maybe TRBD1 (5 bases). Germline V gene lookup returns CDR1 MDHEN and CDR2 SYDVKM. The V and J ends lost 6 bases and 7 bases respectively, with 24 bases between them. This CDR3 region has 16 residues.